This TCR beta chain was captured by sequencing in a study of CD8 T cells in Susac syndrome. This CDR3 is 15 amino acids long. V was pared by 1 base and J by 3 bases, with 10 bases between. Per the germline V gene, CDR1 is DFQATT and CDR2 is SNEGSKA (reference sequence). Reverse transcription of roughly 0.45 to 1 ug RNA used random hexamers. TCRdb re-called the immunoSEQ multiplex PCR reads with MiXCR, one entry per CDR3 protein. The table shows about 180,000 distinct CDR3 sequences, with almost 96% occurring only once. This clonotype originated in a human donor with multiple sclerosis. The sample taken for sequencing was CD4+ T cells from PBMCs. This chain joins TRBV20-1 and TRBJ1-6; D remains ambiguous. CDR3 coding DNA: TGCAGTGCTAGAGGGGAAGACTTCTATAATTCACCCCTCCACTTT. This translates into CSARGEDFYNSPLHF.